What follows are 28 T cell receptor beta chains derived from one specimen sequenced in a study of radiation and T cells in renal cell carcinoma. This table comes from immunoSEQ multiplex PCR, and its TCRdb copy is limited to in-frame clones, with some not included. The sample shows 17,000 or so clones, around 50% of them seen only once. Treatment described: 15 Gy SBRT to primary tumor, nephrectomy 4 weeks later. The specimen was tumor tissue, collected from a patient whose treatment included radiotherapy and nephrectomy. These receptors were obtained from a man aged 50-60 years with renal cell carcinoma.

As DNA, the CDR3 is TGTGCCAGCAGCTTGCTTTTTGCCGCCGGGGAGGAGAACTATGGCTACACCTTC. Protein product: CASSLLFAAGEENYGYTF. The chain recombines TRBV5-5 with TRBJ1-2, with no clear D. The CDR3 contains 18 residues. V was shortened by 1 base and J by 2 bases, with 21 bases between the two germline ends. Per germline, CDR1 SGHKS and CDR2 YYEKEE (reference sequence). Variable domain in full (rest from reference TRBV5-5 and TRBJ1-2): DAGVTQSPTHLIKTRGQQVTLRCSPISGHKSVSWYQQVLGQGPQFIFQYYEKEERGRGNFPDRFSARQFPNYSSELNVNALLLGDSALYLCASSLLFAAGEENYGYTFGSGTRLTVV.

This clone was recorded once. V is TRBV9 and J is TRBJ2-3; the match to TRBD2 covers 8 bases. The CDR3 has 16 amino acids. After removal of 1 base from V and 3 bases from J, the junction contained 7 bases not matched to a gene. Germline CDR1 reads SGDLS; CDR2 reads YYNGEE. The CDR3 DNA is TGTGCCAGCAGCGTATACGGGAGGGCCTGGACAGATACGCAGTATTTT. It encodes CASSVYGRAWTDTQYF.

This clone was seen more than once but under ten times. This sample also contains other DNA sequences that code for the same CDR3. V and J are TRBV29-1 and TRBJ1-2; 8 nucleotides match TRBD1. This CDR3 is built from 12 residues. From germline, CDR1 is SQVTM and CDR2 ANQGSEA. V was clipped by 6 bases and J by 5 bases; unmatched bases: 5. DNA for the CDR3: TGCAGCGTCGCGACAGGGGTTTATGGCTACACCTTC. Protein sequence: CSVATGVYGYTF.

Judged by abundance, this clone is medium-sized (0.01 to 0.1%). This rearrangement joins TRBV2 to TRBJ1-6; 12 bases match TRBD1. Germline V gives CDR1 SNHLY, CDR2 FYNNEI. Trimming at V came to 7 bases and at J to 6 bases, leaving 7 bases not matched to a gene. This CDR3 region has 16 residues. CDR3 sequence (DNA): TGTGCCAGCACTACGGGACAGGGGGCTGGTAATTCACCCCTCCACTTT. Its translation: CASTTGQGAGNSPLHF.

This clone has more than one count but fewer than ten. The chain has TRBV4-3 and TRBJ2-3; D is uncertain. The V end was cut by 0 bases, the J end by 2 bases, with 9 bases between. CDR3 size: 15 residues. Germline V gene sequence: CDR1 LGHNA, CDR2 YSLEER. The CDR3 sequence is CASSQDLVHTDTQYF. CDR3 nucleotide sequence: TGCGCCAGCAGCCAAGATCTGGTTCACACAGATACGCAGTATTTT.

This clone came up a few times. The chain carries TRBV14 and TRBJ2-5; TRBD1 agrees at 9 bases. This CDR3 has 16 amino acids. Germline CDR1 reads SGHDN; CDR2 reads FVKESK. The V gene end was trimmed by 2 bases and the J gene end by 4 bases; junction bases not matched to a gene: 8. The DNA of the CDR3 is TGTGCCAGCAGCCAACTCGGACAGGGGAAAAGAGAGACCCAGTACTTC. Amino acid sequence: CASSQLGQGKRETQYF.

For the CDR3, the DNA is TGTGCCTGGAGTACAGGGGTCTACTCTGGGGCCAACGTCCTGACTTTC. Translated: CAWSTGVYSGANVLTF. The rearrangement links TRBV30 to TRBJ2-6; 7 positions agree with TRBD1. The CDR3 has 16 residues. The trim removed 2 bases at V and 0 bases at J, leaving 4 bases unmatched. The germline V gene encodes CDR1 GTSNPN and CDR2 SVGIG (reference sequence).

The J gene is TRBJ2-5, the V gene TRBV4-2; TRBD1 is a possible D gene (6 bases). The germline V gene has CDR1 LGHNA and CDR2 YNFKEQ. The CDR3 is made up of 16 amino acids. Trimming shortened V by 0 bases and J by 1 base, and 12 bases separated the two germline ends. The CDR3 is CASSQDHQGLQETQYF. CDR3 coding DNA: TGTGCCAGCAGCCAAGATCATCAGGGGCTCCAAGAGACCCAGTACTTC.

This clone appeared a single time. The chain uses TRBV30 and TRBJ1-1; tentative D call: TRBD1 (6 bases). There are 15 residues in the CDR3. The germline V gene has CDR1 GTSNPN and CDR2 SVGIG (reference sequence). V gave up 2 bases and J gave up 3 bases, with 16 bases separating them. The CDR3 bases are TGTGCCTGGAGTACGGGCCTGGGGGCCGACACTGAAGCTTTCTTT. Translating gives CAWSTGLGADTEAFF.

This clone has only one observation. The CDR3 DNA sequence: TGTGCCAGCTACCCCCGGGACAGCCTCAATCAGCCCCAGCATTTT. Its protein is CASYPRDSLNQPQHF. This chain joins TRBV6-1 and TRBJ1-5; 7 nucleotides line up with TRBD1. This CDR3 spans 15 amino acids. Germline CDR1 reads MNHNS; CDR2 reads SASEGT. The trim removed 8 bases at V and 3 bases at J, leaving 10 bases unmatched.

In the case of this clone: Relative to the germline gene, one junction end is altered; a read error may explain this. The same CDR3 also results from other DNA sequences found in this sample. This rearrangement joins TRBV13 to TRBJ1-6, with D possibly TRBD1 on 5 matching bases. Germline CDR1 and CDR2: PRHDT and FYEKMQ (reference sequence). The CDR3 sequence is 14 residues long. The CDR3 DNA reads as TGTGCCAGCAGCGCCGGGACGAGGAATTCACCCCTCCATTTT. Translated: CASSAGTRNSPLHF.

This clone is judged medium-sized. The rearrangement links TRBV28 to TRBJ2-5, with D perhaps matching TRBD1 or TRBD2 (5 bases each). This CDR3 is 14 amino acids long. CDR1 is MDHEN and CDR2 is SYDVKM in the germline V gene. Trimming took 7 bases from V and 4 from J, leaving 16 bases between them. CDR3 sequence reads: CASTTGTQAETQYF. As DNA, the CDR3 is TGTGCCAGCACCACCGGGACCCAAGCAGAGACCCAGTACTTC. Filled out from reference TRBV28 and TRBJ2-5, the complete variable domain reads DVKVTQSSRYLVKRTGEKVFLECVQDMDHENMFWYRQDPGLGLRLIYFSYDVKMKEKGDIPEGYSVSREKKERFSLILESASTNQTSMYLCASTTGTQAETQYFGPGTRLLVL.

This rearrangement joins TRBV29-1 to TRBJ2-1, with D possibly being TRBD2 (6 bases). The CDR3 spans 15 residues. CDR1 is SQVTM and CDR2 is ANQGSEA in the germline V gene. V was clipped by 4 bases and J by 2 bases, with 15 bases between them. CDR3 DNA: TGCAGCGTTGGAGGCGGGGCGGGTCCCTACAATGAGCAGTTCTTC. It translates to CSVGGGAGPYNEQFF.

The V gene is TRBV9, the J gene TRBJ2-3, with D uncertain. Trimming cost V 0 bases and J 6 bases, with 5 bases left between them. CDR3 size: 12 residues. Germline V gene data show CDR1 as SGDLS and CDR2 as YYNGEE. CDR3 DNA sequence: TGTGCCAGCAGCGTAGAGGCGGATACGCAGTATTTT. This gives the protein CASSVEADTQYF.

CDR3 DNA: TGTGCCAGCAGTGAAGCGGGCAGCGGGATCGCCGATTATGAGCAGTTCTTC. Amino acids: CASSEAGSGIADYEQFF. V usage is TRBV2 and J usage is TRBJ2-1; 7 bases are a match to TRBD2. Looked up from germline, CDR1 is SNHLY and CDR2 is FYNNEI. The CDR3 is made up of 17 amino acids. V was pared by 0 bases and J by 8 bases, with 13 bases of the junction left unmatched.

This clone is medium-sized in the sample. The chain uses TRBV30 and TRBJ1-1, with D uncertain. Germline CDR1 and CDR2: GTSNPN and SVGIG (reference sequence). The CDR3 spans 13 residues. The germline V and J ends were trimmed by 4 bases and 3 bases, with 12 bases remaining between them. The CDR3 DNA reads TGTGCCTGGACCTCGAACCGGGACACTGAAGCTTTCTTT. As protein: CAWTSNRDTEAFF. The full variable domain, in which reference TRBV30 and TRBJ1-1 provide the parts outside the CDR3, is SQTIHQWPATLVQPVGSPLSLECTVEGTSNPNLYWYRQAAGRGLQLLFYSVGIGQISSEVPQNLSASRPQDRQFILSSKKLLLSDSGFYLCAWTSNRDTEAFFGQGTRLTVV.

CDR3: CASMLAPQETQYF. The CDR3 DNA reads TGTGCCAGCATGCTAGCGCCCCAAGAGACCCAGTACTTC. This chain links TRBV2 with TRBJ2-5, with D possibly TRBD2 on 6 matching bases. Looked up from germline, CDR1 is SNHLY and CDR2 is FYNNEI. V lost 7 bases and J 1 base, leaving 10 bases between the germline ends. This CDR3 is built from 13 residues. Using reference TRBV2 and TRBJ2-5 for the parts outside the CDR3, the full variable domain is EPEVTQTPSHQVTQMGQEVILRCVPISNHLYFYWYRQILGQKVEFLVSFYNNEISEKSEIFDDQFSVERPDGSNFTLKIRSTKLEDSAMYFCASMLAPQETQYFGPGTRLLVL.

Notes on this clone: A read error is likely here: a far larger clone is one base away. Here the CDR3 DNA reads TGTGCCAGCAGCTTACAGGGGGGGAACACTGAAGCTTTCTTT. This codes for CASSLQGGNTEAFF. The V and J genes are TRBV2 and TRBJ1-1, with 8 bases identical to TRBD1. V trimming: 6 bases; J trimming: 1 base; junction bases outside the gene matches: 4. Germline V lookup: CDR1 SNHLY, CDR2 FYNNEI. This CDR3 spans 14 amino acids.

This chain uses TRBV18 with TRBJ2-5, with unresolved D. Trimming shortened V by 2 bases and J by 4 bases, and 11 bases separated the two germline ends. The CDR3 loop spans 14 amino acids. Germline V gene data show CDR1 as KGHSH and CDR2 as LQKENI. The CDR3 loop is CASSPGRVGETQYF. DNA for the CDR3: TGTGCCAGCTCACCAGGTCGGGTCGGAGAGACCCAGTACTTC.

The V call is TRBV2, the J call TRBJ1-1; D might be TRBD1 (5 bases). CDR3 size: 11 residues. Trimming cost V 4 bases and J 8 bases, with 8 bases left between them. Germline CDR1 is SNHLY and CDR2 is FYNNEI. The CDR3 loop reads CASSVSGEAFF. The CDR3 coding sequence is TGTGCCAGCAGTGTATCAGGGGAAGCTTTCTTT.

The table lists this clone with a few counts. This chain links TRBV7-9 with TRBJ2-1; D not certain. Per germline, CDR1 SEHNR and CDR2 FQNEAQ (reference sequence). This CDR3 is built from 18 residues. V lost 0 bases and J 2 bases, leaving 17 bases between the germline ends. CDR3: CASSLADWSSLAYNEQFF. The CDR3 bases are TGTGCCAGCAGCTTAGCCGATTGGAGTAGTTTGGCCTACAATGAGCAGTTCTTC.

This clone was seen a handful of times. The chain joins TRBV5-1 to TRBJ1-2; TRBD1 agrees at 9 bases. Germline V lookup: CDR1 SGHRS, CDR2 YFSETQ. J lost 7 bases, V lost 4 bases, and 8 bases had no gene match. CDR3 length: 14 residues. CDR3 sequence: CASSQNRGQRGYTF. The CDR3 nucleotides are TGCGCCAGCAGCCAAAACAGGGGGCAGCGTGGCTACACCTTC.

The CDR3 loop is CASSLESNCTF. The CDR3 bases are TGTGCCAGCAGCTTAGAATCCAATTGCACCTTC. V and J are TRBV5-5 and TRBJ1-2; no reliable D call. Germline loops: CDR1 SGHKS, CDR2 YYEKEE (reference sequence). CDR3 length: 11 residues. Between the trimmed V and J ends, which lost 2 bases and 13 bases, there was a span of 12 bases.

The chain links TRBV10-3 to TRBJ2-5; D may correspond to TRBD1 or TRBD2 (5 bases each). Trimming shortened V by 6 bases and J by 5 bases, and 13 bases separated the two germline ends. The CDR3 runs 13 residues. The germline V gene has CDR1 ENHRY and CDR2 SYGVKD. The CDR3 region has the DNA TGTGCCATCAGGAGGGACGGGCGGGAGACCCAGTACTTC. Protein: CAIRRDGRETQYF.

CDR3: CASSTRATRVGPQHF. Written as DNA, the CDR3 is TGTGCCAGCAGTACCCGGGCCACCCGGGTCGGGCCCCAGCATTTT. This sequence joins TRBV28 and TRBJ1-5; D is unresolved. Trimming pared 5 bases from V and 9 bases from J, leaving 20 bases between. Germline values: CDR1 MDHEN, CDR2 SYDVKM. This CDR3 spans 15 amino acids. The full variable domain, rest sourced from reference TRBV28 and TRBJ1-5, is DVKVTQSSRYLVKRTGEKVFLECVQDMDHENMFWYRQDPGLGLRLIYFSYDVKMKEKGDIPEGYSVSREKKERFSLILESASTNQTSMYLCASSTRATRVGPQHFGDGTRLSIL.

This clone has more than one count but fewer than ten. This chain links TRBV2 with TRBJ1-5; a weak D match, TRBD1 (6 bases). Trimming took 2 bases from V and 6 from J, leaving 20 bases between them. Germline V gene data show CDR1 as SNHLY and CDR2 as FYNNEI. The CDR3 runs 17 residues. The CDR3 DNA reads TGTGCCAGCAGTGAACAGGGACAAGCAATCCGGGGTCAGCCCCAGCATTTT. Translating gives CASSEQGQAIRGQPQHF.

The rearrangement links TRBV6-5 to TRBJ2-1, with 7 bases matching TRBD1. The V gene end was trimmed by 2 bases and the J gene end by 8 bases; junction bases not matched to a gene: 12. This CDR3 has 16 residues. Germline V CDR1 and CDR2: MNHEY, SVGAGI. This chain's CDR3 is CASSYQPYHRGDEQFF. The CDR3 bases are TGTGCCAGCAGTTACCAGCCCTATCACAGGGGAGATGAGCAGTTCTTC.

By its share, this clone is medium-sized. The chain uses TRBV18 and TRBJ2-7; 7 bases map to TRBD1. Germline V gene lookup returns CDR1 KGHSH and CDR2 LQKENI. The V gene end was trimmed by 6 bases and the J gene end by 0 bases; junction bases not matched to a gene: 8. This CDR3 has 15 residues. CDR3 coding DNA: TGTGCCAGCTCCGGGACAGAGGGTTCCTCCTACGAGCAGTACTTC. It specifies CASSGTEGSSYEQYF. Complete variable domain (other parts from reference TRBV18 and TRBJ2-7): NAGVMQNPRHLVRRRGQEARLRCSPMKGHSHVYWYRQLPEEGLKFMVYLQKENIIDESGMPKERFSAEFPKEGPSILRIQQVVRGDSAAYFCASSGTEGSSYEQYFGPGTRLTVT.